This T cell receptor beta chain was sequenced in a study of blood T cell repertoires in COVID-19. Per the study methods: By means of reference gene primer amplification, nucleated cell counts were estimated. Produced via immunoSEQ multiplex PCR; TCRdb's table is partial and in-frame only. V and J calls and clone size are as listed in that table; D and trimming were resolved from the DNA. Among approximately 120,000 clones listed, 70% to 90% were seen once. The CDR3 extends over 14 amino acids. J gave up 8 bases and V 6 bases, and 11 bases lay outside the gene matches. CDR1 WSHSY and CDR2 SAAADI come from the germline V gene.

This receptor was obtained from a woman aged 55-69 years with acute or convalescent COVID-19. The gene calls are TRBV10-2 and TRBJ1-2; 8 bases line up with TRBD1. The sample was peripheral blood. CDR3 amino acids: CASRDRESFWGYTF. The CDR3, as DNA: TGCGCCAGCAGGGACAGGGAATCTTTCTGGGGCTACACCTTC.